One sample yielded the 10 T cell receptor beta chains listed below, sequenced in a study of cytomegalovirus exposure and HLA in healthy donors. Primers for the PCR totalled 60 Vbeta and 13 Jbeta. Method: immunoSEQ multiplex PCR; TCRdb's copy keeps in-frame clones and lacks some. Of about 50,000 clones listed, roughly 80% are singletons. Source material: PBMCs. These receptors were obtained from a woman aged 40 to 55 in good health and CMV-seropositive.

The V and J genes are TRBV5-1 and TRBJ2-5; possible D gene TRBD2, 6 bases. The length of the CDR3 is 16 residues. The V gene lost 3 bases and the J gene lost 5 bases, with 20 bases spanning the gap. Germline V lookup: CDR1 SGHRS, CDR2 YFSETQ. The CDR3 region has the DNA TGCGCCAGCAGCTGGGGAGGACTCCCTACGGAGGAGACCCAGTACTTC. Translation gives CASSWGGLPTEETQYF.

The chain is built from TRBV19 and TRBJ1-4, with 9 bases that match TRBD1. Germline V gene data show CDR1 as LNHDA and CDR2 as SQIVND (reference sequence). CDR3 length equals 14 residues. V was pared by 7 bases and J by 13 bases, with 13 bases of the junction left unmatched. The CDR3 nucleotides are TGTGCCAGTACCCCATTATTGGACAGGGGTGGACTGTTTTTT. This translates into CASTPLLDRGGLFF.

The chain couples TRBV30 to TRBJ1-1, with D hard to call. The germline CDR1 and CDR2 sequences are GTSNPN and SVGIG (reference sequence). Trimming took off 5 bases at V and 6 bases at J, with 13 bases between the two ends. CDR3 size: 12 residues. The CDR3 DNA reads TGTGCCTGGGGATTTCGGGTGGCTGAAGCTTTCTTT. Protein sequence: CAWGFRVAEAFF.

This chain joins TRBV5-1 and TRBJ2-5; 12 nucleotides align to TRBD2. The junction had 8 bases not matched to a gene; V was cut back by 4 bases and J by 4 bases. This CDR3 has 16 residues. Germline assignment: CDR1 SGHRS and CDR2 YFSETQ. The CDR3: CASSRDPSGGVETQYF. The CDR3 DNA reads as TGCGCCAGCAGCCGGGATCCTAGCGGGGGGGTAGAGACCCAGTACTTC.

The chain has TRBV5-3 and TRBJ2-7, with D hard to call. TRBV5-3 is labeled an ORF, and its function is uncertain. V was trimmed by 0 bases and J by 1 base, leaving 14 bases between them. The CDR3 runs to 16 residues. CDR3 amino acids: CARSLGKDTESYEQYF. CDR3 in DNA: TGTGCCAGAAGCTTGGGAAAAGACACGGAATCCTACGAGCAGTACTTC.

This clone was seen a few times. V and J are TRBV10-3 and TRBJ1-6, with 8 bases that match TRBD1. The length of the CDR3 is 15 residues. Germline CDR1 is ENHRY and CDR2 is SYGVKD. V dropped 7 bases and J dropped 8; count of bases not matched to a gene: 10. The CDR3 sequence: CAITAGAGGHSPLHF. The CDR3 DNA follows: TGTGCCATCACGGCTGGGGCAGGGGGCCATTCACCCCTCCACTTT.

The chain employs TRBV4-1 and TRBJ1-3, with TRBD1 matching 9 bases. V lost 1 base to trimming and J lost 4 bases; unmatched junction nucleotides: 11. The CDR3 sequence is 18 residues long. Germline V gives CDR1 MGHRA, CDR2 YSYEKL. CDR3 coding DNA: TGCGCCAGCAGCCAAGCGATCAACTCCGGGACAGGGGGAAACACCATATATTTT. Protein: CASSQAINSGTGGNTIYF.

DNA of the CDR3: TGTGCCAGCAGCTCCGGACAGATCAACGAGCAGTACTTC. Translating it yields CASSSGQINEQYF. The chain employs TRBV14 and TRBJ2-7; D may be TRBD1 (6 bases). V was cut by 5 bases and J by 5 bases, with 13 bases left in between. Germline-derived CDR1 and CDR2 are SGHDN and FVKESK. This CDR3 spans 13 amino acids.

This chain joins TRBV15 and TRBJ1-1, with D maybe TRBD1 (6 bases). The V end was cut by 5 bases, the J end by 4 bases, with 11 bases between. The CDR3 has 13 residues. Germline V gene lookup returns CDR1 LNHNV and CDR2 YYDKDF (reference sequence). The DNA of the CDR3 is TGTGCCACCAGCGCAGGGGACGGCACTGAAGCTTTCTTT. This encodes CATSAGDGTEAFF.

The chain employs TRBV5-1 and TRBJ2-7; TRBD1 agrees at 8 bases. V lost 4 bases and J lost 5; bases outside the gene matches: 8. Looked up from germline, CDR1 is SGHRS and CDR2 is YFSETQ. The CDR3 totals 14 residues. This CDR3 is CASSARTGLDEQYF. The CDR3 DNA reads TGCGCCAGCAGCGCCAGGACAGGGTTAGACGAGCAGTACTTC.